The TCR beta chain described here comes from a study of Ad26.COV2.S vaccination and SARS-CoV-2 variants. Study-level background: Donor joined the COV1001 Ad26.COV2.S trial arm. Points from the study as a whole: Marked by substantial breadth, spike-specific CD8+ and CD4+ T cell responses were reportedly seen after vaccination.

As to treatment: some 19 received Ad26.COV2.S at low or high dose, single or two shots; several received placebo; per-sample allocation not given. Following the first vaccine or placebo injection, samples were taken on day 63. Vaccination used an Ad26 vector expressing Wuhan-strain SARS-CoV-2 spike. TCRdb keeps only in-frame clones here, not all; method: immunoSEQ multiplex PCR. The sample contains roughly 320,000 clones, around 87% of which appear only once. With respect to this clone: Its antigen remains unknown.

The source was peripheral blood, collected in a trial of Ad26.COV2.S vaccine versus placebo. This TCR was recovered from a person between 18 and 65 years old who received the Ad26.COV2.S COVID-19 vaccine or a placebo.

CDR3 protein: CASSQDIQAVGNTIYF. As DNA, the CDR3 is TGTGCCAGCAGCCAAGATATTCAGGCAGTTGGAAACACCATATATTTT. The rearrangement joins TRBV14 to TRBJ1-3; D ambiguous. Trimming pared 0 bases from V and 3 bases from J, leaving 12 bases between. The CDR3 contains 16 residues. Germline CDR1 and CDR2: SGHDN and FVKESK.